This T cell receptor (beta chain) was sequenced for a study of identical twins. TCRdb itself ran the 5' RACE reads through MiXCR, one entry per CDR3 protein. The table lists fewer than 500,000 distinct CDR3 sequences, 20% to 25% of them singletons. This CDR3 contains 12 residues. Germline V gives CDR1 LGHDT, CDR2 YNNKEL (reference sequence). Trimming stripped 10 bases from V and 1 base from J, with 8 bases between. Another study also made use of these data, one on T cells expressing NK-cell markers.

The chain combines TRBV3-1 with TRBJ2-1, with no clear D. What was sequenced was CD4+ T cells sorted from blood. The source is a woman aged 18-29 years in good health. The CDR3 DNA reads as TGTGCCATCTCGACGTCCTACAATGAGCAGTTCTTC. The encoded protein is CAISTSYNEQFF.